This T cell receptor beta chain stems from a study of shared clonotypes between healthy human individuals. Study-level points and caveats: Among a handful of donors, about 5% of naive CD4 clonotypes were found in common. Sorted-subset sequencing, rarefaction showed, was incomplete despite large depth.

Genomic DNA per cell subset filled all wells of several immunoSEQ plates. Profiled with immunoSEQ multiplex PCR; TCRdb holds only in-frame clones, not every one. The repertoire holds a few million clones, with approximately 94% as singletons. The V gene's germline CDR1 is SEHNR and CDR2 FQNEAQ (reference sequence). The CDR3 is 12 amino acids. Between the trimmed V and J ends, which lost 2 bases and 7 bases, there was a span of 5 bases. Details on this clone: Antigen unknown.

The study separated CD4+ cells into CD45RA+ naive and CD45RA-negative memory subsets. The clonotype comes from a man aged 18 to 29 in good health. This chain joins TRBV7-9 and TRBJ1-4, with unresolved D. The sample consisted of naive CD4+ T cells sorted from blood. Subset described: CD45RA+ positively selected. The CDR3 DNA is TGTGCCAGCAGCTTAAACCTTGAAAAACTGTTTTTT. This translates into CASSLNLEKLFF. Based on the CDR3 plus reference TRBV7-9 and TRBJ1-4, the full variable domain is DTGVSQNPRHKITKRGQNVTFRCDPISEHNRLYWYRQTLGQGPEFLTYFQNEAQLEKSRLLSDRFSAERPKGSFSTLEIQRTEQGDSAMYLCASSLNLEKLFFGSGTQLSVL.